This TCR beta chain came from a study of blood T cell repertoires in COVID-19 (dated by TCRdb to between 2020 and 2021). Regarding the research as a whole: Collaborator samples came from the United States, Italy and Spain and covered acute and convalescent phases of COVID-19. Where available, HLA class I and class II types were obtained from metadata supplied by the sample provider rather than from assay-based typing. The samples were drawn from two sources: the first 160 participants of the ongoing ImmuneRACE study, and 1,000 to 1,500 subjects contributed by 6 global collaborators. A freely available public database, intended as a resource for researchers studying the immune response to SARS-CoV-2, is where the repertoires were released. Sample metadata almost always included a de-identified subject ID, COVID-19 status, age in years and sex. The prospective study material was composed of cDNA or gDNA derived from T cells, B-cell-depleted T cells, or PBMCs. Deeply sampled blood TCRbeta repertoires from subjects exposed to, actively infected with, or recovered from COVID-19 were included in the dataset.

Here V drops 3 bases and J drops 9 bases, and the junction holds 7 bases not matched to any gene. CDR1 and CDR2 (SGHTA, FQGNSA) derive from the germline V gene. Spanning cysteine to phenylalanine, the CDR3 consists of 14 amino acids. The DNA shown is the 42-base CDR3, in frame from base 1. What the authors observed across the whole study: How much clinical and demographic metadata was included differed by source and by participant, and the metadata was provided uncurated.

TCRbeta CDR3 regions were amplified from genomic DNA by means of the immunoSEQ Assay, a bias-controlled multiplex PCR. The paper's data handling went like this. The number of nucleated cells in each sample was estimated by amplification of reference gene primers within the assay. Sequence reads were collapsed and filtered to measure the absolute abundance of every unique TCRbeta CDR3 rearrangement. Productive Simpson clonality was computed per sample as the square root of Simpson's diversity index over productive rearrangements. The immuneACCESS repertoire file appears here via TCRdb, limited to in-frame rearrangements. These files lack a portion of the clones; in checked studies, under half of the deficit traces to unresolved V genes, and the cause of the others is not known. V, J and clone size were drawn from that table, and D and trimming were deduced from the DNA. This sample lists 280,000 or so clones; approximately 85% were detected once. The top ten clonotypes cover 10% to 15% of the sample.

Collaborating institutions collected whole blood in K2EDTA tubes following their own protocols. For TCRbeta analysis, collaborators shipped samples in one of three forms: frozen whole blood, isolated PBMCs, or DNA extracted from either of those sample types. In the case of this clone: Its antigen remains unidentified. No much larger clone exists at a distance of one base, and base qualities are not known.

The clonotype comes from a human donor in a cohort sampled during active COVID-19. The sample was peripheral blood. Here the chain combines TRBV7-2 and TRBJ2-1; TRBD1 fits 8 bases in the junction. The nucleotides read TGTGCCAGCAGCTTTTTACAGGGGGGCGGTGAGCAGTTCTTC. Protein translation: CASSFLQGGGEQFF.